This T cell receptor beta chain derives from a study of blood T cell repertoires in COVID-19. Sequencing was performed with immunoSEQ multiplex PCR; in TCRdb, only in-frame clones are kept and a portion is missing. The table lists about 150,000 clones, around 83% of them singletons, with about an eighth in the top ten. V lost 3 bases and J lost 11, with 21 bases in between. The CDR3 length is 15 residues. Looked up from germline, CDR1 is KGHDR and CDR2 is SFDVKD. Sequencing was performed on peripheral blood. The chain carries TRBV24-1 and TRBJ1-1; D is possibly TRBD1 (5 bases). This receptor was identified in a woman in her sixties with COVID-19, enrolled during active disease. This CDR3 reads CATSDPLWGSGGAFF. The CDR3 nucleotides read TGTGCCACCAGTGATCCCCTGTGGGGGTCGGGGGGGGCTTTCTTT.